This note documents a single T cell receptor (beta chain) sequence. Its antigen remains unidentified. Unique molecular identifiers were built into the TCR beta cDNA libraries. Using its own MiXCR run on the PCR reads, TCRdb lists one record per CDR3 protein. The sample includes 450,000 to 650,000 distinct CDR3 sequences, roughly 45% of them seen just once. This entry is derived from a study of post-analysis software for immune sequencing data. Across the whole study: Relapsing-remitting, secondary progressive and progressive-relapsing forms made up the multiple sclerosis disease courses. Study-level results: Strong co-clustering by F measure was seen for same-batch samples. Significantly lower normalized Chao1 diversity was found in patients with multiple sclerosis relative to controls. TRBV segments more frequent in patients than in controls numbered roughly five and included TRBV5-6, TRBV5-1 and TRBV20-1.

This CDR3 is 13 amino acids long. With V trimmed by 4 bases and J by 10 bases, 7 bases remained unmatched. Germline-derived CDR1 and CDR2 are SNHLY and FYNNEI. The V and J genes are TRBV2 and TRBJ2-1, with 7 bases identical to TRBD1. This receptor was identified in a girl between 5 and 17 years old with multiple sclerosis. The sequencing sample was made of blood. CDR3 region: CASSVDRVREQFF. In DNA, the CDR3 is TGTGCCAGCAGTGTAGACAGGGTCAGGGAGCAGTTCTTC. Complete variable domain (other parts from reference TRBV2 and TRBJ2-1): EPEVTQTPSHQVTQMGQEVILRCVPISNHLYFYWYRQILGQKVEFLVSFYNNEISEKSEIFDDQFSVERPDGSNFTLKIRSTKLEDSAMYFCASSVDRVREQFFGPGTRLTVL.